This T cell receptor beta chain was obtained from a study of blood T cell repertoires in COVID-19. Sequencing used immunoSEQ multiplex PCR; TCRdb keeps in-frame clones, though not all of them. The sample carries roughly 380,000 clones, roughly nine tenths recorded once. Seattle-derived patients entered the study during active infection and were followed longitudinally. The germline V gene has CDR1 SGHDT and CDR2 YYEEEE. V was cut by 4 bases and J by 2 bases, with 18 bases left in between. The CDR3 length is 16 residues. This sequence was found in an older woman with COVID-19, enrolled during active disease. Sequencing used peripheral blood. The V gene is TRBV5-6, the J gene TRBJ1-2, with D possibly matching TRBD1 (6 bases). The CDR3 loop reads CASSPRRQGTNYGYTF. DNA of the CDR3: TGTGCCAGCAGCCCGAGGCGCCAGGGGACGAACTATGGCTACACCTTC. Using reference TRBV5-6 and TRBJ1-2 for the parts outside the CDR3, the full variable domain is DAGVTQSPTHLIKTRGQQVTLRCSPKSGHDTVSWYQQALGQGPQFIFQYYEEEERQRGNFPDRFSGHQFPNYSSELNVNALLLGDSALYLCASSPRRQGTNYGYTFGSGTRLTVV.